Below are 13 T cell receptor beta chains sequenced from a single sample in a study of tumor-infiltrating lymphocytes in localized non-small cell lung cancer. Assay used: immunoSEQ multiplex PCR; TCRdb lists only in-frame clones, some missing. The sample has approximately 12,000 clones; under 80% are singletons. The sequenced sample consisted of lung tumor tissue. The receptors were sampled from a human donor with non-small cell lung cancer.

This clone was found a few times. The chain couples TRBV21-1 to TRBJ2-1; the table's D call TRBD2 went unverified against the DNA. TRBV21-1 is deemed a pseudogene. This CDR3 region has 21 residues. The CDR3 nucleotides read TGTGCCAGCACCTTCACAATAAAGACTTGGACTAGCGGGGGGGCCTCCAATGAGCAGTTCTTC. Translating gives CASTFTIKTWTSGGASNEQFF.

The J gene is TRBJ1-1, the V gene TRBV5-1, with D unresolved. V was shortened by 4 bases and J by 3 bases, with 10 bases between the two germline ends. The CDR3 length is 13 residues. Germline V gene sequence: CDR1 SGHRS, CDR2 YFSETQ. The CDR3 sequence: CASSDSEYTEAFF. CDR3 nucleotide sequence: TGCGCCAGCAGCGATTCCGAGTACACTGAAGCTTTCTTT.

The rearrangement joins TRBV7-8 to TRBJ1-6; TRBD1 aligns across 7 bases. The V and J ends lost 5 bases and 0 bases, in that order; junction bases with no gene match: 10. CDR1 is SGHVS and CDR2 is FQNEAQ in the germline V gene. The CDR3 has 18 amino acids. The DNA for the CDR3 is TGTGCCAGCAGCGTACGCCGGGACAGTAGCTCCTATAATTCACCCCTCCACTTT. It translates to CASSVRRDSSSYNSPLHF.

The gene calls are TRBV2 and TRBJ2-1; TRBD1 agrees at 9 bases. The junction had 4 bases not matched to a gene; V was cut back by 5 bases and J by 5 bases. Germline V gives CDR1 SNHLY, CDR2 FYNNEI. The CDR3 has 14 residues. The CDR3 loop reads CASSPGTGNNEQFF. The CDR3 DNA reads as TGTGCCAGCAGTCCCGGGACAGGGAACAATGAGCAGTTCTTC.

DNA for the CDR3: TGTGCCAGCTCACCTCGGACAGGGGTTAACACCGGGGAGCTGTTTTTT. Protein sequence: CASSPRTGVNTGELFF. The V call is TRBV18, the J call TRBJ2-2, with TRBD1 matching 9 bases. The CDR3 runs 16 residues. Germline V gene sequence: CDR1 KGHSH, CDR2 LQKENI. Trimming removed 3 bases from V and 2 bases from J; junction bases left unmatched: 4.

The chain links TRBV13 to TRBJ2-7; 9 bases align to TRBD1. Germline-derived CDR1 and CDR2 are PRHDT and FYEKMQ (reference sequence). The junction had 12 bases not matched to a gene; V was cut back by 5 bases and J by 1 base. The CDR3 spans 17 residues. The CDR3 loop reads CASSTSNTGGLSYEQYF. CDR3 nucleotide sequence: TGTGCCAGCAGCACCTCTAATACAGGGGGCCTTTCCTACGAGCAGTACTTC.

The rearrangement links TRBV19 to TRBJ2-1; the D is unclear. The CDR3 extends over 14 amino acids. Trimming left V 3 bases short and J 4 bases short, with 10 bases between. Germline V gives CDR1 LNHDA, CDR2 SQIVND (reference sequence). Here the CDR3 reads CASSMPDAYNEQFF. CDR3 coding DNA: TGTGCCAGTAGTATGCCAGACGCATACAATGAGCAGTTCTTC. The whole variable domain, filled in from reference TRBV19 and TRBJ2-1, reads DGGITQSPKYLFRKEGQNVTLSCEQNLNHDAMYWYRQDPGQGLRLIYYSQIVNDFQKGDIAEGYSVSREKKESFPLTVTSAQKNPTAFYLCASSMPDAYNEQFFGPGTRLTVL.

This chain connects TRBV6-5 to TRBJ2-2, with D perhaps matching TRBD2 (5 bases). This CDR3 has 15 residues. Looked up from germline, CDR1 is MNHEY and CDR2 is SVGAGI. V lost 4 bases, J lost 9 bases, and 18 bases lay in between. The CDR3 coding sequence is TGTGCCAGCAGTTTTGGGTGGGGAGATACCTGGGAGCTGTTTTTT. Protein: CASSFGWGDTWELFF.

The V gene is TRBV9, the J gene TRBJ2-1; the D is unclear. V was shortened by 5 bases and J by 12 bases, with 18 bases between the two germline ends. The CDR3 loop spans 13 amino acids. Germline CDR1 and CDR2: SGDLS and YYNGEE. CDR3 residues: CASSAPGSVGQFF. The CDR3 DNA sequence: TGTGCCAGCAGTGCCCCGGGTTCTGTGGGGCAGTTCTTC.

The chain employs TRBV4-1 and TRBJ2-7; TRBD1 matches 9 bases. Trimming took 2 bases from V and 4 from J; bases not matched to a gene: 9. Per germline, CDR1 MGHRA and CDR2 YSYEKL. This CDR3 has 16 amino acids. In nucleotides, the CDR3 is TGCGCCAGCAGCCAACGACCGGGACAGGGTATATACGAGCAGTACTTC. Its protein product is CASSQRPGQGIYEQYF.

The J gene is TRBJ2-1, the V gene TRBV7-2; D is undetermined. CDR3 length: 12 residues. CDR1 and CDR2 (germline): SGHTA, FQGNSA. V was clipped by 2 bases and J by 4 bases, with 3 bases between them. The CDR3: CASSLQYNEQFF. The CDR3 nucleotides are TGTGCCAGCAGCTTACAGTACAATGAGCAGTTCTTC.

The rearrangement uses TRBV7-9 and TRBJ2-1; 10 bases are shared with TRBD2. This CDR3 is 15 amino acids long. Germline CDR1 is SEHNR and CDR2 is FQNEAQ (reference sequence). Losses at the gene ends were 5 bases for V and 7 bases for J; bases not matched to a gene: 8. CDR3 loop: CASSHSRLAGNEQFF. CDR3 sequence (DNA): TGTGCCAGCAGCCACTCCCGACTAGCGGGTAATGAGCAGTTCTTC. Based on the CDR3 plus reference TRBV7-9 and TRBJ2-1, the full variable domain is DTGVSQNPRHKITKRGQNVTFRCDPISEHNRLYWYRQTLGQGPEFLTYFQNEAQLEKSRLLSDRFSAERPKGSFSTLEIQRTEQGDSAMYLCASSHSRLAGNEQFFGPGTRLTVL.

This sequence joins TRBV7-9 and TRBJ1-4; D is undetermined. The CDR3 contains 15 residues. Per germline, CDR1 SEHNR and CDR2 FQNEAQ (reference sequence). With 1 base removed from V and 2 bases from J, the gap between germline ends came to 8 bases. Here the CDR3 reads CASSLDLQTNEKLFF. CDR3 DNA: TGTGCCAGCAGCTTAGATCTACAGACTAATGAAAAACTGTTTTTT. Supplemented by reference TRBV7-9 and TRBJ1-4, the full variable domain reads DTGVSQNPRHKITKRGQNVTFRCDPISEHNRLYWYRQTLGQGPEFLTYFQNEAQLEKSRLLSDRFSAERPKGSFSTLEIQRTEQGDSAMYLCASSLDLQTNEKLFFGSGTQLSVL.